The 26 T cell receptor beta chains below all came from one sample that was sequenced in a study of blood T cell repertoires in COVID-19 (dated by TCRdb to the early 2020s). The library was prepared using the immunoSEQ multiplex PCR assay. Imported from immuneACCESS, the table was reduced by TCRdb to in-frame sequences with V and J called. These copies leave out some clones; in studies compared against another copy, an unresolved V gene accounts for under half, and the cause of the remainder is not known. This sample lists 210,000 or so clones; about four fifths were detected once. The ten most abundant clones make up about 10% of the sample. The material sequenced was peripheral blood. These receptors were collected from a woman older than 75 with acute or convalescent COVID-19.

This clone has a handful of counts. The rearrangement joins TRBV3-1 (or the pseudogene TRBV3-2) to TRBJ2-1; 11 positions agree with TRBD2. V was pared by 9 bases and J by 7 bases, with 8 bases of the junction left unmatched. Germline V gene lookup returns CDR1 LGHDT and CDR2 YNNKEL (reference sequence). This CDR3 is built from 14 residues. CDR3 coding DNA: TGTGCCAGTGGATCTCTAGCGGGAGGAAATGAGCAGTTCTTC. This sequence encodes CASGSLAGGNEQFF.

V and J are TRBV24-1 and TRBJ2-2; 9 positions agree with TRBD1. Per germline, CDR1 KGHDR and CDR2 SFDVKD. The CDR3 consists of 14 residues. The V segment lost 7 bases and the J segment 4 bases; nucleotides outside the gene matches: 3. CDR3 coding DNA: TGTGCCACCAGCTTGGACAGGGGCACCGGGGAGCTGTTTTTT. This gives the protein CATSLDRGTGELFF.

The CDR3 is CASSAGTVNSPLHF. The CDR3 coding sequence is TGTGCCAGCAGTGCCGGGACAGTGAATTCACCCCTCCACTTT. The chain employs TRBV6-4 and TRBJ1-6, with TRBD1 matching over 7 bases. V lost 4 bases, J lost 7 bases, and 4 bases stayed unmatched. The CDR3 length is 14 residues. The germline CDR1 and CDR2 sequences are MRHNA and SNTAGT.

V gene TRBV29-1 combines with J gene TRBJ1-2; D perhaps matches TRBD1 (5 bases). This CDR3 region has 13 residues. The V and J ends lost 7 bases and 4 bases respectively, with 16 bases between them. Germline V CDR1 and CDR2: SQVTM, ANQGSEA. In DNA, the CDR3 is TGCAGCGCGCCTCTACAGGAGAGCTATGGCTACACCTTC. Translated, it gives CSAPLQESYGYTF. Looking up the rest from reference TRBV29-1 and TRBJ1-2 gives the full variable domain: SAVISQKPSRDICQRGTSLTIQCQVDSQVTMMFWYRQQPGQSLTLIATANQGSEATYESGFVIDKFPISRPNLTFSTLTVSNMSPEDSSIYLCSAPLQESYGYTFGSGTRLTVV.

The chain carries TRBV7-9 and TRBJ2-3, with 8 positions matching TRBD2. The trim removed 4 bases at V and 6 bases at J, leaving 6 bases unmatched. Per the germline V gene, CDR1 is SEHNR and CDR2 is FQNEAQ (reference sequence). This CDR3 is 14 amino acids long. CDR3 amino acids: CASSYRTSWDTQYF. CDR3 DNA: TGTGCCAGCAGCTACCGGACTAGCTGGGATACGCAGTATTTT.

The gene calls are TRBV10-3 and TRBJ2-3; 7 bases match TRBD2. CDR1 is ENHRY and CDR2 is SYGVKD in the germline V gene. The CDR3 runs to 14 residues. The V and J ends lost 5 bases and 0 bases, in that order; junction bases with no gene match: 2. CDR3 sequence: CAISSGTSTDTQYF. CDR3 sequence (DNA): TGTGCCATCAGTAGCGGGACTAGCACAGATACGCAGTATTTT.

For the CDR3, the DNA is TGTGCCAGCAGACTCAGGGGCGGGGGGACTAGCACAGATACGCAGTATTTT. Translated, it gives CASRLRGGGTSTDTQYF. V is TRBV3-1 (or the pseudogene TRBV3-2) and J is TRBJ2-3, with 8 bases that match TRBD2. After removal of 6 bases from V and 0 bases from J, the junction contained 11 bases not matched to a gene. This CDR3 contains 17 residues. Germline assignment: CDR1 LGHDT and CDR2 YNNKEL (reference sequence).

V and J are TRBV7-2 and TRBJ1-5, with 10 bases identical to TRBD1. This CDR3 spans 15 amino acids. Per germline, CDR1 SGHTA and CDR2 FQGNSA. V lost 5 bases, J lost 5 bases, and 6 bases stayed unmatched. For the CDR3, the DNA is TGTGCCAGCAGCCCGCGGACAGGGGGTTATCAGCCCCAGCATTTT. This codes for CASSPRTGGYQPQHF.

This clone appeared once. The rearrangement links TRBV10-1 to TRBJ1-1, with D possibly matching TRBD1 (6 bases). Trimming pared 10 bases from V and 0 bases from J, leaving 15 bases between. This CDR3 is built from 14 residues. CDR1 is WNHNN and CDR2 is SYGVQD in the germline V gene (reference sequence). Here the CDR3 reads CAIRGLPMNTEAFF. CDR3 nucleotides: TGCGCCATCAGGGGCCTACCCATGAACACTGAAGCTTTCTTT.

This sequence joins TRBV7-3 and TRBJ2-2, with TRBD2 matching 10 bases. The CDR3 has 17 amino acids. With V trimmed by 0 bases and J by 4 bases, 5 bases remained unmatched. Germline assignment: CDR1 SGHTA and CDR2 FQGTGA. The CDR3 DNA is TGTGCCAGCAGCTTAACGCTAGCGGGAGCCCTCACCGGGGAGCTGTTTTTT. It codes for CASSLTLAGALTGELFF. The variable domain in full, with the rest retrieved from reference TRBV7-3 and TRBJ2-2, is GAGVSQTPSNKVTEKGKYVELRCDPISGHTALYWYRQSLGQGPEFLIYFQGTGAADDSGLPNDRFFAVRPEGSVSTLKIQRTERGDSAVYLCASSLTLAGALTGELFFGEGSRLTVL.

The chain carries TRBV24-1 and TRBJ2-1, with 8 bases matching TRBD2. The germline V gene encodes CDR1 KGHDR and CDR2 SFDVKD. The CDR3 sequence is 15 residues long. Trimming took 3 bases from V and 4 from J; bases not matched to a gene: 4. This CDR3 reads CATSDLSGGYNEQFF. The CDR3 bases are TGTGCCACCAGTGATCTCAGCGGGGGATACAATGAGCAGTTCTTC.

This rearrangement joins TRBV28 to TRBJ1-5; the D gene is possibly TRBD1 (5 bases). Trimming cost V 8 bases and J 8 bases, with 10 bases left between them. CDR1 is MDHEN, CDR2 SYDVKM, per germline. The CDR3 loop spans 11 amino acids. The CDR3: CASHQGEPQHF. The CDR3, as DNA: TGTGCCAGCCACCAGGGCGAGCCCCAGCATTTT.

V gene TRBV7-2 combines with J gene TRBJ1-2, with 7 bases that match TRBD1. CDR1 and CDR2 from the germline V gene are SGHTA and FQGNSA. The V gene end was trimmed by 4 bases and the J gene end by 4 bases; junction bases not matched to a gene: 9. CDR3 size: 15 residues. The CDR3 DNA follows: TGTGCCAGCAGCTCGCGACAGGGAGGAGCCTATGGCTACACCTTC. Translation: CASSSRQGGAYGYTF.

This clone occurred once. This chain connects TRBV7-6 to TRBJ2-1; 7 positions match TRBD2. CDR3 length: 14 amino acids. Germline-derived CDR1 and CDR2 are SGHVS and FNYEAQ. The trim removed 5 bases at V and 7 bases at J, leaving 8 bases unmatched. The CDR3 sequence: CASSPWGGKNEQFF. The CDR3 region has the DNA TGTGCCAGCAGCCCTTGGGGGGGAAAGAATGAGCAGTTCTTC.

The V gene is TRBV6-6, the J gene TRBJ2-5; TRBD2 matches at 8 bases. CDR3 length equals 14 residues. The V segment lost 5 bases and the J segment 1 base; nucleotides outside the gene matches: 3. The V gene's germline CDR1 is MNHNY and CDR2 SVGAGI (reference sequence). CDR3 sequence (DNA): TGTGCCAGCAGTGTAAGCGGGGGCCAAGAGACCCAGTACTTC. Residues: CASSVSGGQETQYF.

The chain employs TRBV7-3 and TRBJ2-3; 10 positions match TRBD2. The CDR3 loop spans 15 amino acids. V gave up 1 base and J gave up 6 bases; unmatched junction bases: 4. CDR1 is SGHTA and CDR2 is FQGTGA in the germline V gene. The CDR3 region is CASSLNSGRFDTQYF. Written as DNA, the CDR3 is TGTGCCAGCAGCTTAAATAGCGGGAGGTTCGATACGCAGTATTTT.

The V gene is TRBV11-2, the J gene TRBJ1-1; 9 bases fit TRBD1. Trimming cost V 0 bases and J 6 bases; bases outside gene matches: 8. In germline, CDR1 is SGHAT, CDR2 FQNNGV. This CDR3 region has 16 residues. This CDR3 is CASSLEQGARTPEAFF. The CDR3 nucleotides are TGTGCCAGCAGCTTAGAACAGGGGGCGAGAACCCCTGAAGCTTTCTTT.

The rearrangement uses TRBV10-1 and TRBJ2-6, with unresolved D. Trimming removed 10 bases at V and 2 bases at J, with 6 bases between. The CDR3 length is 12 residues. Germline CDR1 reads WNHNN; CDR2 reads SYGVQD (reference sequence). This chain's CDR3 is CATSPGANVLTF. The CDR3 nucleotides read TGCGCCACCTCTCCTGGGGCCAACGTCCTGACTTTC.

The chain links TRBV4-3 to TRBJ1-1; no reliable D call. Trimming removed 1 base from V and 5 bases from J, with 11 bases in between. From germline, CDR1 is LGHNA and CDR2 YSLEER. This CDR3 has 14 residues. The chain's CDR3 is CASSQVPAGTEAFF. The CDR3 coding sequence is TGCGCCAGCAGCCAAGTCCCTGCCGGGACTGAAGCTTTCTTT.

The V and J genes are TRBV10-1 and TRBJ1-2; tentative D call: TRBD1 (5 bases). Germline loops: CDR1 WNHNN, CDR2 SYGVQD (reference sequence). CDR3 length: 13 residues. V was clipped by 6 bases and J by 5 bases, with 13 bases between them. CDR3 sequence (DNA): TGCGCCAGCAGCAGGGATGGCTCTTATGGCTACACCTTC. It specifies CASSRDGSYGYTF.

This clone showed up just a few times. The V and J genes are TRBV19 and TRBJ2-7, with TRBD2 identical over 7 bases. V trimming: 3 bases; J trimming: 2 bases; junction bases outside the gene matches: 4. The CDR3 spans 14 residues. Germline lookup yields CDR1 LNHDA and CDR2 SQIVND (reference sequence). The chain's CDR3 is CASSMSSGTYEQYF. The CDR3 nucleotides are TGTGCCAGTAGTATGTCTAGCGGTACCTACGAGCAGTACTTC.

V gene TRBV6-2 or TRBV6-3 combines with J gene TRBJ1-1, with a weak D call TRBD1 (5 bases). V shed 5 bases and J shed 7 bases, with 17 bases lying between them. CDR1 is MNHEY, CDR2 SVGEGT, per germline. This CDR3 has 14 amino acids. The CDR3 here is CASSQGASQGEAFF. The CDR3 DNA reads as TGTGCCAGCAGTCAAGGGGCTTCCCAAGGTGAAGCTTTCTTT.

The chain has TRBV7-2 and TRBJ1-6; D might be TRBD1 (5 bases). The CDR3 length is 16 residues. Germline assignment: CDR1 SGHTA and CDR2 FQGNSA. V gave up 2 bases and J gave up 9 bases, with 17 bases separating them. This CDR3 is CASSLHLVDGGSPLHF. The CDR3 nucleotides read TGTGCCAGCAGCTTACATTTAGTGGACGGGGGTTCACCCCTCCACTTT. The whole variable domain, filled in from reference TRBV7-2 and TRBJ1-6, reads GAGVSQSPSNKVTEKGKDVELRCDPISGHTALYWYRQSLGQGLEFLIYFQGNSAPDKSGLPSDRFSAERTGGSVSTLTIQRTQQEDSAVYLCASSLHLVDGGSPLHFGNGTRLTVT.

This chain connects TRBV20-1 to TRBJ1-1; D gene uncertain. The V and J ends lost 7 bases and 7 bases respectively, with 4 bases between them. Germline CDR1 is DFQATT and CDR2 is SNEGSKA (reference sequence). The CDR3 runs to 8 residues. CDR3: CSVSEAFF. The CDR3 DNA follows: TGCAGTGTCAGTGAAGCTTTCTTT.

The chain joins TRBV11-2 to TRBJ2-7, with D tentatively TRBD1 (6 bases). This CDR3 spans 15 amino acids. The ends were cut back, 5 bases at V and 2 bases at J, with 16 bases in the middle. Germline-derived CDR1 and CDR2 are SGHAT and FQNNGV. CDR3 bases: TGTGCCAGCAGCCCACGGGACAACTTTCCCTACGAGCAGTACTTC. Translation: CASSPRDNFPYEQYF.

CDR3: CASSLASGGALSTDTQYF. The CDR3 DNA follows: TGCGCCAGCAGCCTGGCTAGCGGGGGGGCCCTTAGCACAGATACGCAGTATTTT. The rearrangement joins TRBV5-1 to TRBJ2-3; TRBD2 aligns across 12 bases. Per germline, CDR1 SGHRS and CDR2 YFSETQ. V dropped 4 bases and J dropped 0; count of bases not matched to a gene: 9. The CDR3 spans 18 residues. The full variable domain, rest sourced from reference TRBV5-1 and TRBJ2-3, is KAGVTQTPRYLIKTRGQQVTLSCSPISGHRSVSWYQQTPGQGLQFLFEYFSETQRNKGNFPGRFSGRQFSNSRSEMNVSTLELGDSALYLCASSLASGGALSTDTQYFGPGTRLTVL.